This record covers a single T cell receptor (beta chain). This record comes from a study of blood T cell repertoires in COVID-19. Study details: The United States, Italy and Spain were the sources of the acute and convalescent COVID-19 samples. PBMCs, B-cell-depleted T cells, or T cells provided the cDNA or gDNA that made up the material.

The V gene end was trimmed by 0 bases and the J gene end by 6 bases; junction bases not matched to a gene: 10. This CDR3 comprises 16 residues. CDR1 is MNHEY, CDR2 SMNVEV, per germline (reference sequence). In the original analysis: By means of reference gene primer amplification, nucleated cell counts were estimated. Repertoires were generated with immunoSEQ multiplex PCR, while TCRdb's copy carries only in-frame clones and drops some. From that table come the V and J calls and clone size; the DNA was used to work out D and trimming. The sample lists 200,000 to 300,000 clones, around 90% occurring once.

The sequence was collected from a woman aged 40 to 50 with acute or convalescent COVID-19. The material sequenced was peripheral blood. The chain has TRBV27 and TRBJ1-1; TRBD1 aligns across 7 bases. CDR3 coding DNA: TGTGCCAGCAGTTTATCCACACAGGGGTTGCGCGCTGAAGCTTTCTTT. It encodes CASSLSTQGLRAEAFF.